Many counts were recorded for the clone carrying this T cell receptor (beta chain). Other autoimmune diseases, uncontrolled infections, pregnancy or lactation led to the exclusion of patients. The source of the PBMCs was 10 ml of fresh peripheral blood. This CDR3 spans 13 amino acids. V lost 3 bases to trimming and J lost 5 bases; unmatched junction nucleotides: 3. This record belongs to a study of Graves' ophthalmopathy and Graves' hyperthyroidism. Researchers took RNA transcripts and amplified TCR beta CDR3 regions from them. HTBI primers were employed in first-round RT-PCR, then a second-round multiplex PCR followed. Each CDR3 protein is one row after TCRdb ran MiXCR on the multiplex PCR reads. The sample includes about 620,000 distinct CDR3 sequences, 22% of them seen just once.

The J gene is TRBJ2-5, the V gene TRBV12-3 or TRBV12-4; 7 nucleotides line up with TRBD1. The specimen was peripheral blood. This receptor was identified in a woman aged 18-29 years with stable Graves' hyperthyroidism. Some clones in this sample may be carry-over from other donors' samples. The CDR3 protein is CASSLTGLETQYF. The CDR3 DNA follows: TGTGCCAGCAGTTTGACAGGGTTGGAGACCCAGTACTTC.